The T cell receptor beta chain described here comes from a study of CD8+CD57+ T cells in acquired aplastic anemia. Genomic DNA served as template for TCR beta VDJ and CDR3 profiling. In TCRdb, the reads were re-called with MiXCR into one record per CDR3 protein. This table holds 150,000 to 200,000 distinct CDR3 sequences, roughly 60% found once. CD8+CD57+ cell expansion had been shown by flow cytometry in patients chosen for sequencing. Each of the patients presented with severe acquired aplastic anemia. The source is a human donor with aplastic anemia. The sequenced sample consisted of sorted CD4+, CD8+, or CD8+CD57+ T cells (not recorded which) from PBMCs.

The CDR3 bases are TGCAGTGCTAGAGAGGGACAGGGTAGCAATCAGCCCCAGCATTTT. Amino acids: CSAREGQGSNQPQHF. This chain links TRBV20-1 with TRBJ1-5, with 9 bases that match TRBD1. From germline, CDR1 is DFQATT and CDR2 SNEGSKA (reference sequence). The CDR3 covers 15 residues. Germline trimming cut 0 bases from V and 0 bases from J; bases unmatched to any gene: 0.